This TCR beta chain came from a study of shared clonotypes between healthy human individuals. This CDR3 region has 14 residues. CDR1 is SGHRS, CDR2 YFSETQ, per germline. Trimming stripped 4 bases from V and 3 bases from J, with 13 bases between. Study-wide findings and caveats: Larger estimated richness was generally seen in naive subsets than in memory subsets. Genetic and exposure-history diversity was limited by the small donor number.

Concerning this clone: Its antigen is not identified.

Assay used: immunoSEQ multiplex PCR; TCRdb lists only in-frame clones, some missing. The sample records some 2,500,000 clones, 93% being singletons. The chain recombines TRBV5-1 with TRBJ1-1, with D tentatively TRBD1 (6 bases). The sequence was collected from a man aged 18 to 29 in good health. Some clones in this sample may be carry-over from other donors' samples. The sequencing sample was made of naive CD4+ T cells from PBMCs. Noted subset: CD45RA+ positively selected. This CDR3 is CASSVQGWDTEAFF. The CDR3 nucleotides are TGCGCCAGCAGCGTACAGGGTTGGGACACTGAAGCTTTCTTT.